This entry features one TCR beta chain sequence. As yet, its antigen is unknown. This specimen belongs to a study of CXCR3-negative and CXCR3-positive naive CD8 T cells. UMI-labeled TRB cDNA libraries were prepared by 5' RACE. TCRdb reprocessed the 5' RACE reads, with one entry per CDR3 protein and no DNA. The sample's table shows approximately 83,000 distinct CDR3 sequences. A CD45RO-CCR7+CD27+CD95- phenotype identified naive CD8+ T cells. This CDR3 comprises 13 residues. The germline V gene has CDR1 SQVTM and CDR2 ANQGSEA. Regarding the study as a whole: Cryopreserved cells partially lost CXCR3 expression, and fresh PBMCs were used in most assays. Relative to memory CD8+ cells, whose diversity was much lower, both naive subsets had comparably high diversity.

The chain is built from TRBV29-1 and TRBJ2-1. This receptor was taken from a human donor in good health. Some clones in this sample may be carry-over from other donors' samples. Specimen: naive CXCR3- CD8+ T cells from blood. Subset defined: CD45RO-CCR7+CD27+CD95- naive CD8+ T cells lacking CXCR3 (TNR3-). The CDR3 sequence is CSVVLWSYNEQFF.